This record covers a single TCR beta chain. This clone showed up just a few times. Its antigen remains unidentified. Qualities for individual bases were not recorded, and no much larger clone is one base off. The CDR3 measures 18 amino acids from cysteine to phenylalanine. The entry retains the CDR3 DNA only, 54 bases that are in frame from base 1. The sample originates from a study of cytomegalovirus exposure and HLA in healthy donors (dated by TCRdb to about 2017). Notes on the research overall: An earlier analysis of some 620 of the donors reported 276 Gb of sequence data and roughly 120 million unique TCR beta sequences obtained from about 180 million T cells. Among the approximately 430 genotyped donors, around 81% belonged to the genetic ancestry cluster associated with self-reported Caucasian donors. Donor age, sex, ethnicity and CMV serostatus were compiled together with the repertoire data. All discovery cohort repertoires had been generated using a single sequencing platform. To predict cytomegalovirus infection status, the study combined high-throughput TCR immunosequencing, statistical association of individual TCRs with disease status, and machine learning. Around 320 gigabases of sequencing data and approximately 85 million unique TCR sequences were included in an early release covering about 620 HLA-typed donors. In an earlier analysis of 587 of the donors, high-throughput TCR beta sequencing was used to judge whether each TCR beta V gene segment behaved as functional or pseudogenic. Class I and class II HLA loci were covered by the typing at four-digit resolution. The number of typed donors differed by locus: about 629-630 for A, B, C, DRB1 and DQB1; approximately 520 for DQA1; approximately 610 for DPA1; and about 470 for DPB1. Because of strong linkage in the cohort, five DR-DQ haplotypes were treated as single units for association and clustering. Among 398 genotyped donors of the cohort, an average of roughly 230,000 unique TCR beta nucleotide sequences was sequenced per donor, of which about 19% were non-productive. In a later analysis, previously published TCR beta repertoires from about 640 donors were re-analyzed and high-resolution HLA genotyping was added so that TCR occurrence patterns could be studied. A separate validation cohort of some 130 different subjects was used in addition to the approximately 640-subject first cohort. A later genetic analysis used genome-wide SNP genotypes for 398 of the 666 donors, treating that subset as a discovery cohort. The study aimed to test whether signatures of past pathogen exposure could be identified by cataloging public T cell receptors. Using immunosequencing, the study profiled T cell repertoires from 666 subjects and related those repertoires to cytomegalovirus serostatus. The later analysis used no new phenotypic data to find candidate immune exposures, relying instead on TCR beta sequences and their occurrence across donors.

Library preparation was by the immunoSEQ multiplex PCR assay. A mixture of 60 forward primers for TCR Vbeta segments and 13 reverse primers for TCR Jbeta segments was used in the multiplex PCR. A multiplex PCR assay on genomic DNA amplified the CDR3 region of rearranged TCR beta genes. The amplified TCR beta libraries were sequenced on the Illumina HiSeq System as 87-base-pair reads. Under the source paper's analysis protocol: A later analysis counted tens of millions of unique TCR beta chains across the 690 or so repertoires, and roughly 9.9 million of these chains were shared by at least two donors. Raw reads were error-corrected and collapsed into unique sequences with a nearest-neighbor algorithm that merged closely related sequences to remove PCR and sequencing errors. To assign V, D and J gene segments, CDR3 sequences were aligned to IMGT reference sequences. For a sequence to be retained, at least a six-nucleotide match to both a V gene segment and a J gene segment was required. Rearrangements were called productive when the CDR3 lacked stop codons and stayed in frame with V and J; all others were non-productive. CDR3 was defined according to IMGT convention as the region running from the second conserved V-encoded cysteine to the conserved J-encoded phenylalanine. Sequences without an unambiguous match to a single V gene segment were excluded from the earlier analysis of a few hundred of the donors. An earlier analysis of some 500 of the donors classified V segments as functional when productive rearrangements were above 56.7% and as segregating when the standard deviation between donors was above 5%. A statistical classification framework was built for diagnosing cytomegalovirus status from the catalog of TCR beta chain sequences. A later analysis assigned V and J genes by comparing TCR nucleotide sequences with IMGT/GENE-DB human TR gene sequences. Using the TCRdist pipeline, a later analysis assigned CDR3 sequences along with most-parsimonious VDJ recombination scenarios. A later analysis defined each TCR beta chain by its CDR3 amino acid sequence plus V-gene family, and excluded reads lacking a unique V-gene family. A later analysis removed 592 highly shared, low-generation-probability nucleotide sequences to deal with suspected cross-contamination and a sequencing artifact. In a later analysis, a clonal expansion index for each public chain was calculated from normalized within-repertoire ranks of inferred template counts. In a later analysis, generation probabilities were computed using a VDJ recombination model fitted to out-of-frame rearrangements, and the results were checked against IGoR. Hypergeometric tests were used in a later analysis to score TCR-TCR, TCR-HLA and TCR-CMV co-occurrence, with a repertoire-size bias correction applied to the TCR pairs. A later analysis estimated false discovery rates by permuting HLA or CMV assignments 20 times. In a later analysis, co-occurring TCRs were grouped with DBSCAN, and TCRdist sequence similarity was added when clustering was performed within HLA-allele-positive subsets. Repertoires with fewer than 30,000 or more than 120,000 public chains were left out of co-occurrence clustering, as were five repertoires with anomalous nucleotide sharing. TCRdb mirrors the immuneACCESS table, restricted to in-frame sequences. Some clones are absent from its copies; in checked studies, under half trace to an unresolved V gene, and the reason for the others is unknown. For V, J and clone size, that table is used; D and trimming come from the DNA. The sample profile shows about 210,000 clones; roughly 79% of them were found once. The ten largest make up 1.8% of the sample.

In total, fewer than 750 healthy bone marrow donors made up the cohort. All cohort members were sampled while nominally healthy, although unrecorded immune exposures were likely present. The donor tested CMV seronegative, placing the donor among the 350 or so seronegative members of the cohort. Each donor provided a peripheral blood sample, and peripheral blood mononuclear cells were used for TCR beta sequencing. The Qiagen DNeasy Blood Extraction Kit was used to extract genomic DNA from the blood cell samples. The paper's findings and limits, for the study overall: Correlated functional status among segregating V segments might be attributable to linkage disequilibrium, but an unknown experimental factor could not be ruled out. For the cohort, immune exposure information was limited to CMV serostatus. Compared with the roughly 670-donor mean, donors in an Asian-associated ancestry cluster had fewer N-insertions in productive TCRs, according to a later genetic analysis. In a later analysis, several top co-occurrence clusters were reported to appear linked to parvovirus B19, influenza, CMV and Epstein-Barr virus. Approximately 16 rarely observed V segments, including chromosome 9 orphons, were excluded from the earlier analysis of 550 to 700 of the donors because counts were too low. Because HLA typing was unavailable for some donors at each locus, only the typed subset was used in association tests. The authors suggested that the approach could potentially be extended to other disease states and immunological phenotypes. A further reported finding was that TCR beta sequences accurately predicted the HLA-A and HLA-B alleles for most subjects in the first cohort. A later analysis associated 16,951 TCR beta sequences with specific HLA alleles at a false discovery rate of 0.05. In this cohort, only TCR beta chains were sequenced, and detectable features were limited by the absence of alpha or paired-chain data. The classifier was reported to diagnose cytomegalovirus status with high specificity and sensitivity in both the original and validation cohorts. The 87-base-pair reads could not distinguish some IMGT-functional V segments, including TRBV6-2 and TRBV6-3, so those segments were excluded. In an earlier analysis of some 640 of the donors, most TCR beta V segments were observed in productive rearrangements about 87% or about 30% of the time, broadly matching IMGT annotations. Strong co-occurrence of HLA alleles, especially DR and DQ, made assigning TCR associations to individual alleles difficult. In vitro tests confirmed that a few of the cytomegalovirus-associated TCR beta chains recognize cytomegalovirus antigens. A group of highly shared sequence variants was considered likely to be a technical artifact of the sequencing pipeline. A total of some 180 TCR beta chains were listed by the study as associated with cytomegalovirus. The presence/absence analyses assumed that sequencing depth was roughly uniform across donors, and that assumption may not be true. In a later analysis, HLA-associated TCR beta chains showed more clonal expansion and lower generation probabilities than non-associated chains that were equally common. V-gene and J-gene trimming of TCR beta chains was associated with a missense DCLRE1C variant in a later genetic analysis, and the association was replicated in an independent cohort. Most TCR sequences were seen in very few donors, while some public TCRs were found in many individuals. According to a later analysis, TCR association rates differed among HLA loci, with DRB1 alleles showing the most associated TCRs and HLA-C alleles showing the fewest. Most CMV-associated TCR beta chains appeared to be HLA-restricted in a later analysis, and the HLA associations seemed to be driven largely by CMV exposure.

This clonotype originated in a male donor in good health and CMV-seronegative. The sequenced material came from PBMCs. The V and J genes are TRBV21-1 and TRBJ1-1; TRBD1 was called by the table and not checked on the DNA. TRBV21-1 is deemed a pseudogene. In nucleotides, the sequence is TGTGCCAGCAGCGACTCCGGGACAAGCCAAACAGTGAACACTGAAGCTTTCTTT. Its protein is CASSDSGTSQTVNTEAFF.